This T cell receptor beta chain came from a study of cytomegalovirus exposure and HLA in healthy donors. Findings and caveats of the study: TCR beta V- and J-gene trimming was later associated with a missense DCLRE1C variant.

As for this clone: The antigen remains unidentified.

PCR used 60 Vbeta primers and 13 Jbeta primers. Assay used: immunoSEQ multiplex PCR; TCRdb lists only in-frame clones, some missing. Among under 200,000 clones listed, 75% to 90% were seen once. This CDR3 region has 17 residues. Germline trimming cut 1 base from V and 0 bases from J; bases unmatched to any gene: 7. Germline values: CDR1 SGHRS, CDR2 YFSETQ. The sequence came from a man aged 40-49 years in good health and CMV-seropositive. J is TRBJ2-1 and V is TRBV5-1; 7 bases are shared with TRBD1. Specimen: PBMCs. The CDR3 is CASSLKDRLFSYNEQFF. The DNA of the CDR3 is TGCGCCAGCAGCTTGAAGGACAGGTTGTTCTCCTACAATGAGCAGTTCTTC.